This TCR beta chain was captured in a study of CD8+CD57+ T cells in acquired aplastic anemia. For the study at large: The study obtained an average of 3.2 ug of DNA from sorted CD4+ and CD8+ cells.

Profiling that covered TCR beta VDJ and CDR3 relied on genomic DNA as its template. TCRdb itself ran the reads through MiXCR, one entry per CDR3 protein. In the table there are some 68,000 distinct CDR3 sequences, roughly 50% of which are singletons. CDR3 length equals 13 residues. Germline values: CDR1 LNHDA, CDR2 SQIVND (reference sequence). Trimming cost V 3 bases and J 3 bases, with 9 bases left between them. Broader study findings: There were about 27 CD8+ CDR3 sequences that occurred in both patients and controls.

This clonotype was seen more than once but under ten times. The antigen remains undetermined. V usage is TRBV19 and J usage is TRBJ2-7; D is perhaps TRBD1 (6 bases). The source of this sequence is a human donor in good health, serving as a control. The sequenced sample consisted of sorted CD4+, CD8+, or CD8+CD57+ T cells (not recorded which) from PBMCs. The CDR3, as DNA: TGTGCCAGTAGTATTAAACAGGGCTACGAGCAGTACTTC. Translating it yields CASSIKQGYEQYF.